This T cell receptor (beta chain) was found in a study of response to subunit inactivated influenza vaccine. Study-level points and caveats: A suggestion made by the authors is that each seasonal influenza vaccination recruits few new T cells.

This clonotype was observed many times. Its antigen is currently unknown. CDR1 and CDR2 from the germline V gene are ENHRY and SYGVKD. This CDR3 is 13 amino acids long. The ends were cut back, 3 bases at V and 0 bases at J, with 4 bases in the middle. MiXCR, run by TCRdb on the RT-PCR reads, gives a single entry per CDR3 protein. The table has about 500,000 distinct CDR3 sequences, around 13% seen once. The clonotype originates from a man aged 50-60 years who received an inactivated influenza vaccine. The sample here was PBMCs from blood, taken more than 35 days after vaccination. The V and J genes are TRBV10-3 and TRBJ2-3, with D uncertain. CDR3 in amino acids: CAISEASTDTQYF. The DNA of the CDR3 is TGTGCCATCAGTGAAGCGAGCACAGATACGCAGTATTTT.